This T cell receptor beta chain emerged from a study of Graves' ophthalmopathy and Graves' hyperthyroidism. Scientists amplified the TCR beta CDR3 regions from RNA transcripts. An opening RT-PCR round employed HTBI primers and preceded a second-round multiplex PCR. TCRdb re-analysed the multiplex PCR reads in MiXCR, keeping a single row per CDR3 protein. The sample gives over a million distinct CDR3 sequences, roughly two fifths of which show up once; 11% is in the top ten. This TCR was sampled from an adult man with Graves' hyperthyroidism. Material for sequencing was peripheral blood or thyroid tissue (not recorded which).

CDR3 protein: CASSFRSYSNQPQHF. CDR3 in DNA: TGTGCCAGCAGCTTTAGGTCCTATAGCAATCAGCCCCAGCATTTT. The rearrangement uses TRBV7-9 and TRBJ1-5, with D uncertain. From germline, CDR1 is SEHNR and CDR2 FQNEAQ (reference sequence). The CDR3 has 15 residues. Trimming removed 3 bases from V and 0 bases from J, with 9 bases in between.